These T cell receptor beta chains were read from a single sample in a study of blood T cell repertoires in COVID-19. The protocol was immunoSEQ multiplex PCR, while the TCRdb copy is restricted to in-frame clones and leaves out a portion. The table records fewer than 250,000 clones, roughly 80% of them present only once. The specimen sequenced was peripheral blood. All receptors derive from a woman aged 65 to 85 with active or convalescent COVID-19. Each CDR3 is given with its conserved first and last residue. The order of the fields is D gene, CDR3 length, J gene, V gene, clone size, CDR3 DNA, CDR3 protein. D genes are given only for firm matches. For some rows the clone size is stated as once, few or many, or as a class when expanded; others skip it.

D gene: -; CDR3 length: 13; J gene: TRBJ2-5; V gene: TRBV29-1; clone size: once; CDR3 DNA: TGCAGCGCCCGGACACTCTTGGGAGAGACCCAGTACTTC; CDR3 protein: CSARTLLGETQYF
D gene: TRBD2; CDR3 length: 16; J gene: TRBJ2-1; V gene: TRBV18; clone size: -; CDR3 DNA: TGTGCCAGCTCACCTTCGGGGACTAGCGGGATCAATAAGGAGTTCTTC; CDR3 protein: CASSPSGTSGINKEFF
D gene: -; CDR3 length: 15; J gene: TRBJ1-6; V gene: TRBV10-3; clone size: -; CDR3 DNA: TGTGCCATCAGTGAGGTGGGGGGGGGTAATTCACCCCTCCACTTT; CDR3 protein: CAISEVGGGNSPLHF
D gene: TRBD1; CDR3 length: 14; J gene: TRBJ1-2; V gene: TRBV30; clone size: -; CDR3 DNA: TGTGCCTGGCTCCCGACAGGGGCCAACTATGGCTACACCTTC; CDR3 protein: CAWLPTGANYGYTF
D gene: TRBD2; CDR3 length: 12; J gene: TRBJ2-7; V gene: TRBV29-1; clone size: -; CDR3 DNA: TGCAGCGTTGGCCCGGGGGGTGTTGAGCAGTACTTC; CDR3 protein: CSVGPGGVEQYF
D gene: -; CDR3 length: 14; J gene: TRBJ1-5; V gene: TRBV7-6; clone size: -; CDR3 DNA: TGTGCCAGCAGCCGTGGGACTCCTGGATCGCCCCAGCATTTT; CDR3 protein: CASSRGTPGSPQHF
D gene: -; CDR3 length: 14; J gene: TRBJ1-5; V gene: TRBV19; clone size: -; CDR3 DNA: TGTGCCAGTAATGGCGGGGGCGGCAATCAGCCCCAGCATTTT; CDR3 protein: CASNGGGGNQPQHF
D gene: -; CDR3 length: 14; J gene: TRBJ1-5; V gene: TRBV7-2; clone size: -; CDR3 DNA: TGTGCCAGCAGCTCCATATCAGGGAATCAGCCCCAGCATTTT; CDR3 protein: CASSSISGNQPQHF
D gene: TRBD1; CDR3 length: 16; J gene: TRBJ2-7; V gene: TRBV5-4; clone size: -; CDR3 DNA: TGTGCCAGCAGCCCACATCTAGAGGGGGCCACCTACGAGCAGTACTTC; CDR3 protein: CASSPHLEGATYEQYF
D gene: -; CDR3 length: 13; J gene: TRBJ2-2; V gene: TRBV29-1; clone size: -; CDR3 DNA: TGCAGCGTTGTCCAGATGAACACCGGGGAGCTGTTTTTT; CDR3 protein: CSVVQMNTGELFF